This TCR beta chain was profiled in a study of blood T cell repertoires in COVID-19. The overall study: There were acute and convalescent COVID-19 samples, and they came from the United States, Italy and Spain. The analysed material was cDNA or gDNA that came from T cells, B-cell-depleted T cells, or PBMCs.

This CDR3 region has 18 residues. Germline-derived CDR1 and CDR2 are SEHNR and FQNEAQ (reference sequence). As handled by the study authors: Reference gene primer amplification yielded estimated nucleated cell counts. Libraries were prepared by immunoSEQ multiplex PCR; TCRdb keeps only in-frame clonotypes and omits some of them. V and J calls and clone size are copied from that table; D and trimming were computed from the DNA. The sample carries 250,000 or so clones, about 91% recorded once. All enrollees were roughly 18 to 95 years old and from around 25 US areas. As for this clone: Mismatch with germline at one junction end may stem from a read error.

This TCR came from a woman aged 40 to 50 with acute COVID-19. Source material: PBMCs or T cells enriched from blood (not recorded which). The J gene is TRBJ1-3, the V gene TRBV7-9; 7 bases are a match to TRBD1. DNA of the CDR3: TGTGCCAGCACCTTACCCACGCAAGGGGGCTCGGAGGGAAACACCATATATTTT. Residues: CASTLPTQGGSEGNTIYF.